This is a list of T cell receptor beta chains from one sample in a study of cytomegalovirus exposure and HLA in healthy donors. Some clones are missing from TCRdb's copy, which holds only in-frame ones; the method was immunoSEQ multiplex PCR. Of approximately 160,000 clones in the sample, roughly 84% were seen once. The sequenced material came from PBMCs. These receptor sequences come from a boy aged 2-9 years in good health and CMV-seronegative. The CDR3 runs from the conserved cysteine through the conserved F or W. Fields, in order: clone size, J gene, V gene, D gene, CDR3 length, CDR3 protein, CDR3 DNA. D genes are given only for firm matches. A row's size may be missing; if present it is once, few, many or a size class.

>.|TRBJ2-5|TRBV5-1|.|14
CASSLVTGKETQYF
TGCGCCAGCAGCTTGGTCACAGGGAAAGAGACCCAGTACTTC
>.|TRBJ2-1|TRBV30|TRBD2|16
CAWSVRLAGGYNEQFF
TGTGCCTGGAGTGTGAGACTAGCGGGAGGCTACAATGAGCAGTTCTTC
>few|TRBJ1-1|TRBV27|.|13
CASKFGKNTEAFF
TGTGCCAGCAAGTTCGGGAAGAACACTGAAGCTTTCTTT
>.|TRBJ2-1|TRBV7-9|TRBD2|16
CASSLLAGDLYNEQFF
TGTGCCAGCAGCTTACTTGCGGGGGACCTTTACAATGAGCAGTTCTTC
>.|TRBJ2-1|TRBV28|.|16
CASSLIARSVHNEQFF
TGTGCCAGCAGTCTCATCGCTAGGAGTGTCCACAATGAGCAGTTCTTC
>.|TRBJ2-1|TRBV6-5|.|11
CASSDSYEQFF
TGTGCCAGCAGTGACAGCTATGAGCAGTTCTTC
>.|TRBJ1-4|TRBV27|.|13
CASSSGGFEKLFF
TGTGCCAGCAGTTCTGGGGGGTTTGAAAAACTGTTTTTT
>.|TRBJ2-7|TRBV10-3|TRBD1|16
CAISGSVGQENYEQYF
TGTGCCATCAGTGGCTCCGTAGGACAGGAGAACTACGAGCAGTACTTC
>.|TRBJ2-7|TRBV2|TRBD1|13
CASRLTGDYEQYF
TGTGCCAGCAGACTGACAGGGGACTACGAGCAGTACTTC
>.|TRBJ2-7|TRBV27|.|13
CASSLSYRESEYF
TGTGCCAGCAGTTTATCATACAGGGAGAGCGAGTACTTC
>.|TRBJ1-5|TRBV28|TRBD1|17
CASSLADRGLSNQPQHF
TGTGCCAGCAGTTTAGCCGACAGGGGCCTTAGCAATCAGCCCCAGCATTTT
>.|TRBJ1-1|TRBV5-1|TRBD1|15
CASSAGQGMNTEAFF
TGCGCCAGCAGCGCGGGACAGGGGATGAACACTGAAGCTTTCTTT
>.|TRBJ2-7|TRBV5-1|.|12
CASSLVEYEQYF
TGCGCCAGCAGCTTGGTAGAATACGAGCAGTACTTC
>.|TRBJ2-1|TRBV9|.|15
CASSVGWSSRGEQFF
TGTGCCAGCAGCGTAGGTTGGTCTAGTCGGGGTGAGCAGTTCTTC
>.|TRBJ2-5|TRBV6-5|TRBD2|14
CASSPGLAGPIKYF
TGTGCCAGCAGCCCTGGACTAGCGGGGCCCATCAAGTACTTC
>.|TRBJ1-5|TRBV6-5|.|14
CASSYSRGNQPQHF
TGTGCCAGCAGTTACTCACGGGGAAATCAGCCCCAGCATTTT
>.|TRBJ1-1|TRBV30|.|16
CAWSVMGLQRNTEAFF
TGTGCCTGGAGTGTAATGGGCCTACAGAGGAACACTGAAGCTTTCTTT
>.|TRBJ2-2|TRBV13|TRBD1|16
CASSVRDRGPTGELFF
TGTGCCAGCAGCGTCCGGGACAGGGGCCCCACCGGGGAGCTGTTTTTT
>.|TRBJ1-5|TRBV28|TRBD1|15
CASSFGDRTNQPQHF
TGTGCCAGCAGTTTTGGGGACAGGACGAATCAGCCCCAGCATTTT
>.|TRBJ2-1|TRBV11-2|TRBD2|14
CASLPLAGGHEQFF
TGTGCCAGCCTACCGCTAGCGGGAGGCCATGAGCAGTTCTTC
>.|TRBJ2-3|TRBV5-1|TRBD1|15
CASSSIQGAGDTQYF
TGCGCCAGCAGCTCAATACAGGGGGCAGGAGATACGCAGTATTTT
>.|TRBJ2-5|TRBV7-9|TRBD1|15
CASSYPGQSGETQYF
TGTGCCAGCAGCTATCCGGGACAGTCGGGGGAGACCCAGTACTTC
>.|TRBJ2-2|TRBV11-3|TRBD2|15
CASSLGTSGTGELFF
TGTGCCAGCAGCTTAGGGACTAGCGGCACCGGGGAGCTGTTTTTT
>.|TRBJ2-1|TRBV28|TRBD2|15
CASSPSGRDYNEQFF
TGTGCCAGCAGCCCTAGCGGGAGGGACTACAATGAGCAGTTCTTC
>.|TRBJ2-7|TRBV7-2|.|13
CASSLMVGVEQYF
TGTGCCAGCAGCTTAATGGTAGGGGTCGAGCAGTACTTC
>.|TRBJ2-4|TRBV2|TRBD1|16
CASSEEQGVAKNIQYF
TGTGCCAGCAGTGAAGAGCAGGGGGTAGCCAAAAACATTCAGTACTTC
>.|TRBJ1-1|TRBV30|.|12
CAWSPGNTEAFF
TGTGCCTGGAGTCCGGGGAACACTGAAGCTTTCTTT
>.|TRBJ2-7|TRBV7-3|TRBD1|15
CASSLRTGSSYEQYF
TGTGCCAGCAGCCTTCGGACAGGGAGCTCCTACGAGCAGTACTTC
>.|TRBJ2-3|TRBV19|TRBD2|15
CASSRRRENADTQYF
TGTGCCAGTAGTCGGCGGCGGGAGAACGCAGATACGCAGTATTTT
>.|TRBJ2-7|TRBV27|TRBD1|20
CASSPTRGQFSGRRSYEQYF
TGTGCCAGCAGTCCAACCAGGGGGCAATTTAGCGGACGACGCTCCTACGAGCAGTACTTC
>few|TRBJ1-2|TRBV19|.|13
CASSYGTRYGYTF
TGTGCCAGTAGTTATGGGACACGCTATGGCTACACCTTC
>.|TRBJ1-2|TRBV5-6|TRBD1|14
CASSWGTGVYGYTF
TGTGCCAGCAGCTGGGGGACAGGGGTCTATGGCTACACCTTC
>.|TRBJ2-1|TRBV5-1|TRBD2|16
CASSRVAGGPGNEQFF
TGCGCCAGCAGCAGGGTAGCGGGAGGGCCAGGCAATGAGCAGTTCTTC
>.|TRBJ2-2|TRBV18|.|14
CASSLPRGTGELFF
TGTGCCAGCTCGCTTCCCAGGGGTACCGGGGAGCTGTTTTTT
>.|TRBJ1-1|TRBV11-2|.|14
CASSKQGYNTEAFF
TGTGCCAGCAGCAAACAGGGATATAACACTGAAGCTTTCTTT
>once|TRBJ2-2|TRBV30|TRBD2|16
CAWSIGAGVGAGELFF
TGTGCCTGGAGTATAGGAGCGGGAGTTGGTGCCGGGGAGCTGTTTTTT
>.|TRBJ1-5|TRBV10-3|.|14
CAIRDTGRDQPQHF
TGTGCCATCAGGGACACAGGGCGGGATCAGCCCCAGCATTTT
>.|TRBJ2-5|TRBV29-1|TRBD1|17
CSVPPDRGRVGQETQYF
TGCAGCGTCCCCCCCGACAGGGGGCGCGTGGGGCAAGAGACCCAGTACTTC
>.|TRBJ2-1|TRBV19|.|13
CASSIGAGNEQFF
TGTGCCAGTAGTATAGGAGCAGGGAATGAGCAGTTCTTC
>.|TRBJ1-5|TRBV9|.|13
CASTTSTGQPQHF
TGTGCCAGCACCACCTCGACAGGACAGCCCCAGCATTTT
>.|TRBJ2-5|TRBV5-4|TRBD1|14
CASSPRDSWETQYF
TGTGCCAGCAGCCCAAGGGACAGCTGGGAGACCCAGTACTTC
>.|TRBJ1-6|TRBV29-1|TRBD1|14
CSVSDRGQDSPLHF
TGCAGCGTCTCGGACAGGGGGCAGGATTCACCCCTCCACTTT
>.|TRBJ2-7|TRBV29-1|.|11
CSVALGYEQYF
TGCAGCGTAGCCCTTGGCTACGAGCAGTACTTC
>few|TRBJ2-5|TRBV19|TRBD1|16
CASSTLQIQGAETQYF
TGTGCCAGTAGTACCCTCCAAATTCAGGGGGCAGAGACCCAGTACTTC
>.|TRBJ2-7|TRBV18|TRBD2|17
CASSWRPTSGNSYEQYF
TGTGCCAGCTCATGGCGTCCGACTAGCGGCAACTCCTACGAGCAGTACTTC
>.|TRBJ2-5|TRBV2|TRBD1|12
CASNDRGETQYF
TGTGCCAGCAACGACAGGGGGGAGACCCAGTACTTC
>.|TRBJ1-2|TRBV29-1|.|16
CSVEDGLDGRGYGYTF
TGCAGCGTTGAAGATGGACTCGACGGCCGGGGCTATGGCTACACCTTC
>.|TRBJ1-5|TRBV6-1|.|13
CASSEGGGQPQHF
TGTGCCAGCAGTGAAGGGGGAGGTCAGCCCCAGCATTTT
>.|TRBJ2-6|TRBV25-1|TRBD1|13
CASSQTGSNVLTF
TGTGCCAGCTCTCAGACAGGGTCCAACGTCCTGACTTTC
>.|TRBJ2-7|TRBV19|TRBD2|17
CASSIEVASGVSYEQYF
TGTGCCAGTAGTATAGAGGTCGCTAGCGGGGTGTCCTACGAGCAGTACTTC
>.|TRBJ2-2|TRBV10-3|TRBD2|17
CAITGASGSEGTGELFF
TGTGCCATCACCGGCGCTAGCGGGAGCGAGGGGACCGGGGAGCTGTTTTTT
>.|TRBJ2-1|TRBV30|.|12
CAWSVGRNEQFF
TGTGCCTGGAGTGTAGGGAGGAATGAGCAGTTCTTC
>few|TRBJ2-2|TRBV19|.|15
CASSLNREGTGELFF
TGTGCCAGTAGTCTCAACAGGGAAGGGACCGGGGAGCTGTTTTTT
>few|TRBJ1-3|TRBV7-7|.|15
CASSLGADSGNTIYF
TGTGCCAGCAGCTTAGGAGCGGACTCTGGAAACACCATATATTTT
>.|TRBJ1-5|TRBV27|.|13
CASTSGSNQPQHF
TGTGCCAGCACCTCAGGGAGCAATCAGCCCCAGCATTTT
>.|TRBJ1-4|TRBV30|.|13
CAWRRQGGEKLFF
TGTGCCTGGAGACGTCAGGGAGGAGAAAAACTGTTTTTT
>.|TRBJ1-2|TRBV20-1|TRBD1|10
CSAYRGGYTF
TGCAGTGCTTACAGGGGCGGCTACACCTTC
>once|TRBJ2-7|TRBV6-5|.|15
CASSYSGRSSYEQYF
TGTGCCAGCAGTTACTCGGGGCGTAGCTCATACGAGCAGTACTTC
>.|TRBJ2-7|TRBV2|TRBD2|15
CASLVYREGHYEQYF
TGTGCCAGCTTAGTGTACCGGGAGGGACACTACGAGCAGTACTTC
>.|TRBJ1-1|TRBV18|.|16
CASSPREAVGGTEAFF
TGTGCCAGCTCACCCCGGGAGGCCGTTGGGGGCACTGAAGCTTTCTTT